These 25 T cell receptor beta chains came from one sample sequenced in a study of blood T cell repertoires in COVID-19. Measured with immunoSEQ multiplex PCR; TCRdb has only the in-frame clones, and not every one. The sample shows about 180,000 clones, approximately 85% of them seen only once. Sequenced input: PBMCs or T cells enriched from blood (not recorded which). All receptors come from a man aged 40-50 years who had recovered from COVID-19.

This clone was found a few times. This chain links TRBV28 with TRBJ1-1; 7 nucleotides match TRBD1. CDR3 size: 11 residues. The J segment lost 6 bases and the V segment lost 8 bases, leaving 3 bases of the junction unmatched. CDR1 is MDHEN, CDR2 SYDVKM, per germline. The CDR3 DNA reads as TGTGCCAGCTCAGACAGGGCTGAAGCTTTCTTT. This sequence encodes CASSDRAEAFF.

The genes are TRBV18 and TRBJ1-3, with D uncertain. The germline V gene encodes CDR1 KGHSH and CDR2 LQKENI. Trimming left V 3 bases short and J 0 bases short, with 9 bases between. This CDR3 is 15 amino acids long. CDR3 DNA sequence: TGTGCCAGCTCACCGGAGGGTCACTCTGGAAACACCATATATTTT. Protein: CASSPEGHSGNTIYF.

The genes are TRBV12-3 or TRBV12-4 and TRBJ1-2; TRBD1 is a possible D gene (5 bases). Trimming shortened V by 1 base and J by 8 bases, and 11 bases separated the two germline ends. CDR3 size: 13 residues. The CDR3, as DNA: TGTGCCAGCAGTTTAGGGGGCCGGCGAGGCTACACCTTC. This translates into CASSLGGRRGYTF.

The chain has TRBV19 and TRBJ1-5; D unresolved. Germline lookup yields CDR1 LNHDA and CDR2 SQIVND (reference sequence). Trimming took off 3 bases at V and 7 bases at J, with 16 bases between the two ends. The CDR3 is 15 amino acids. The CDR3 is CASSILRDTQQPQHF. CDR3 coding DNA: TGTGCCAGTAGTATTCTACGAGACACACAGCAGCCCCAGCATTTT.

This clone was recorded a few times. The V call is TRBV5-6, the J call TRBJ2-5, with a possible D match to TRBD2 (5 bases). V was shortened by 6 bases and J by 1 base, with 13 bases between the two germline ends. CDR1 and CDR2 from the germline V gene are SGHDT and YYEEEE. This CDR3 comprises 14 residues. The CDR3 DNA reads TGTGCCAGCACCCAATGGGCGGGCCAAGAGACCCAGTACTTC. This encodes CASTQWAGQETQYF.

This chain links TRBV9 with TRBJ2-1; 7 bases agree with TRBD2. Looked up from germline, CDR1 is SGDLS and CDR2 is YYNGEE. Trimming cost V 0 bases and J 7 bases; bases outside gene matches: 4. This CDR3 comprises 14 residues. CDR3 in amino acids: CASSVGGGRNEQFF. CDR3 sequence (DNA): TGTGCCAGCAGCGTAGGGGGGGGACGGAATGAGCAGTTCTTC.

This chain uses TRBV14 with TRBJ1-2; D remains ambiguous. The CDR3 has 16 residues. Germline loops: CDR1 SGHDN, CDR2 FVKESK. V lost 1 base to trimming and J lost 0 bases, with 12 bases between them. The CDR3 nucleotides read TGTGCCAGCAGCCAAGGTCGGAGAGCCTCTAACTATGGCTACACCTTC. This sequence encodes CASSQGRRASNYGYTF.

The chain joins TRBV10-3 to TRBJ1-3; D is undetermined. CDR1 is ENHRY, CDR2 SYGVKD, per germline. Trimming removed 0 bases from V and 0 bases from J, with 9 bases in between. There are 16 residues in the CDR3. The CDR3 region is CAISESNTFSGNTIYF. Written as DNA, the CDR3 is TGTGCCATCAGTGAGTCTAACACCTTCTCTGGAAACACCATATATTTT.

The V gene is TRBV4-1, the J gene TRBJ1-2; D possibly corresponds to TRBD1 (5 bases). This CDR3 is built from 17 residues. CDR1 MGHRA and CDR2 YSYEKL come from the germline V gene. Trimming shortened V by 4 bases and J by 1 base, and 19 bases separated the two germline ends. This chain's CDR3 is CASSPLPNRSINYGYTF. The CDR3 DNA reads TGCGCCAGCAGCCCCCTTCCTAACAGGAGTATTAACTATGGCTACACCTTC.

In this sample, this clone turned up once. V and J are TRBV7-9 and TRBJ2-2; 13 nucleotides match TRBD2. J was trimmed by 7 bases and V by 5 bases; bases with no gene match: 10. The CDR3 runs to 17 residues. Germline V gives CDR1 SEHNR, CDR2 FQNEAQ (reference sequence). CDR3 sequence: CASSPLRRLAGGGELFF. CDR3 bases: TGTGCCAGCAGCCCCCTAAGAAGACTAGCGGGGGGCGGGGAGCTGTTTTTT.

This chain uses TRBV15 with TRBJ2-1; 10 nucleotides match TRBD2. Germline CDR1 is LNHNV and CDR2 is YYDKDF (reference sequence). With 0 bases clipped from V and 8 bases from J, the junction kept 10 bases outside the gene matches. This CDR3 is built from 17 residues. The CDR3 DNA sequence: TGTGCCACCAGCAGAGATAGGGGGGCTAGCGGGAGTTATGAGCAGTTCTTC. Its translation: CATSRDRGASGSYEQFF.

This clone was seen ten or more times. V is TRBV27 and J is TRBJ1-1; the D gene is possibly TRBD1 (5 bases). The CDR3 spans 15 residues. The germline gives CDR1 MNHEY, CDR2 SMNVEV (reference sequence). Trimming cost V 2 bases and J 1 base, with 11 bases left between them. The CDR3 DNA reads TGTGCCAGCAGTTTACGGGGGACGGGGAACACTGAAGCTTTCTTT. This sequence encodes CASSLRGTGNTEAFF.

This chain links TRBV19 with TRBJ1-3; D is uncertain. V shed 5 bases and J shed 3 bases, with 14 bases lying between them. CDR3 length: 15 amino acids. Germline V lookup: CDR1 LNHDA, CDR2 SQIVND (reference sequence). The CDR3 DNA reads as TGTGCCAGTAGTCCCGCCGGGAAGGATGGAAACACCATATATTTT. This sequence encodes CASSPAGKDGNTIYF. Together with reference TRBV19 and TRBJ1-3, the CDR3 gives the full variable domain: DGGITQSPKYLFRKEGQNVTLSCEQNLNHDAMYWYRQDPGQGLRLIYYSQIVNDFQKGDIAEGYSVSREKKESFPLTVTSAQKNPTAFYLCASSPAGKDGNTIYFGEGSWLTVV.

There are a few counts of this clone. The CDR3 end shows no conserved phenylalanine or tryptophan, and so a read error is likely. The limits of the CDR3 on the DNA are not certain, so only TCRdb's listed CDR3 is given. V is TRBV12-1 and J is TRBJ1-2; TRBD1, the D gene given by the table, was not confirmed from the DNA. TRBV12-1 is given as a pseudogene. Ends included, the CDR3 has 9 residues. Here the CDR3 reads CASSFRDRV.

This chain links TRBV7-8 with TRBJ1-2, with a tentative D call TRBD1 (6 bases). The CDR3 length is 13 residues. V lost 3 bases, J lost 11 bases, and 16 bases lay in between. CDR1 is SGHVS, CDR2 FQNEAQ, per germline. The CDR3 nucleotides read TGTGCCAGCAGCTTTGGGGCCCAAGGGGGTTACACCTTC. Protein product: CASSFGAQGGYTF.

V is TRBV10-3 and J is TRBJ1-1, with 10 bases identical to TRBD1. This CDR3 comprises 16 residues. V shed 7 bases, J shed 2 bases, and the junction held 10 bases outside the gene matches. Germline V CDR1 and CDR2: ENHRY, SYGVKD. CDR3 residues: CAITPDRGKGNTEAFF. The CDR3 DNA sequence: TGTGCCATCACCCCGGACAGGGGGAAAGGAAACACTGAAGCTTTCTTT.

The chain recombines TRBV11-2 with TRBJ2-2; 7 bases map to TRBD1. Germline V CDR1 and CDR2: SGHAT, FQNNGV. V was pared by 2 bases and J by 2 bases, with 2 bases of the junction left unmatched. This CDR3 is built from 15 residues. CDR3 sequence reads: CASSLRDSNTGELFF. The CDR3 bases are TGTGCCAGCAGCTTAAGGGACAGTAACACCGGGGAGCTGTTTTTT.

The genes are TRBV28 and TRBJ2-1; TRBD2 might be the D (6 bases). Germline CDR1 MDHEN, CDR2 SYDVKM. The CDR3 loop spans 15 amino acids. V gave up 5 bases and J gave up 9 bases, with 20 bases separating them. The CDR3 sequence is CASSPISGYEGEQFF. The CDR3 DNA follows: TGTGCCAGCAGTCCGATTAGCGGTTACGAGGGTGAGCAGTTCTTC.

The chain joins TRBV11-3 to TRBJ1-4; 9 bases are a match to TRBD1. The trim removed 3 bases at V and 5 bases at J, leaving 4 bases unmatched. The V gene's germline CDR1 is SGHNT and CDR2 YENEEA. There are 15 residues in the CDR3. The CDR3 is CASSFGTGSNEKLFF. The DNA of the CDR3 is TGTGCCAGCAGCTTTGGGACAGGGTCGAATGAAAAACTGTTTTTT.

The chain employs TRBV5-8 and TRBJ1-5; D unresolved. V was trimmed by 7 bases and J by 0 bases, leaving 11 bases between them. Germline V gene lookup returns CDR1 SGHTS and CDR2 YDEGEE. The CDR3 is 14 residues long. CDR3 in DNA: TGTGCCAGCGAGGTAGGCAATAGCAATCAGCCCCAGCATTTT. Its translation: CASEVGNSNQPQHF.

The V gene is TRBV30, the J gene TRBJ2-7, with a weak D call TRBD1 (5 bases). The length of the CDR3 is 12 residues. Trimming took off 3 bases at V and 7 bases at J, with 13 bases between the two ends. CDR1 is GTSNPN, CDR2 SVGIG, per germline (reference sequence). Here the CDR3 DNA reads TGTGCCTGGAGGTCAGGGCTGCAGGAGCAGTACTTC. Protein: CAWRSGLQEQYF.

The V and J genes are TRBV5-1 and TRBJ1-4; 7 bases are shared with TRBD1. This CDR3 has 11 amino acids. Germline assignment: CDR1 SGHRS and CDR2 YFSETQ. Trimming cost V 7 bases and J 12 bases; bases outside gene matches: 6. In DNA, the CDR3 is TGCGCCAGCCGACAGGGTTCGGAACTGTTTTTT. This gives the protein CASRQGSELFF.

The chain combines TRBV6-1 with TRBJ2-5; D unresolved. From germline, CDR1 is MNHNS and CDR2 SASEGT. The CDR3 is 14 amino acids. V dropped 1 base and J dropped 1 base, with 7 bases sitting between them. CDR3 in amino acids: CASSEGHPQETQYF. The CDR3 DNA follows: TGTGCCAGCAGTGAAGGACACCCCCAAGAGACCCAGTACTTC.

The chain links TRBV12-3 or TRBV12-4 to TRBJ1-1, with a tentative D call TRBD1 (5 bases). Trimming shortened V by 7 bases and J by 9 bases, and 18 bases separated the two germline ends. This CDR3 spans 13 amino acids. The CDR3 here is CASTPLPGGKAFF. The CDR3 DNA sequence: TGTGCCAGCACCCCTCTCCCCGGGGGTAAAGCTTTCTTT.

The rearrangement links TRBV6-1 to TRBJ2-2, with D perhaps matching TRBD2 (6 bases). V was shortened by 2 bases and J by 7 bases, with 8 bases between the two germline ends. Germline V lookup: CDR1 MNHNS, CDR2 SASEGT. The CDR3 sequence is 13 residues long. Written as DNA, the CDR3 is TGTGCCAGCAGTGAATCGGGGGTCGGGGAGCTGTTTTTT. Its protein product is CASSESGVGELFF.